This record looks at one TCR beta chain sequence and its context. Assay: immunoSEQ multiplex PCR; the TCRdb copy retains only in-frame clones and omits some. The sample carries 40,000 to 55,000 clones, around 91% recorded once. The V end lost 8 bases, the J end lost 4 bases, and 12 bases lay between the germline ends. Germline lookup yields CDR1 SEHNR and CDR2 FQNEAQ (reference sequence). The CDR3 length is 12 residues. The source of the sample is a study of T cell changes during pregnancy in multiple sclerosis. Sequenced material: CD8+ T cells from peripheral blood mononuclear cells, taken in the second trimester of pregnancy. The TCR originated in a female donor with multiple sclerosis, enrolled in a pregnancy study. The chain joins TRBV7-9 to TRBJ2-7; possibly TRBD1 for D (6 bases). CDR3 in amino acids: CASEFQGYEQYF. CDR3 coding DNA: TGTGCCAGCGAGTTTCAGGGGTACGAGCAGTACTTC.